This T cell receptor (beta chain) was captured by sequencing in a study of shared clonotypes between healthy human individuals. This CDR3 spans 14 amino acids. Germline CDR1 is MNHEY and CDR2 is SMNVEV (reference sequence). Trimming shortened V by 11 bases and J by 0 bases, and 17 bases separated the two germline ends. The repertoire was sequenced with immunoSEQ multiplex PCR; TCRdb's copy has only in-frame clones and lacks some. The top ten hold more than 10% of the sample, which has a few hundred thousand clones, 70% to 80% seen once. This TCR derives from a woman between 40 and 55 years old in good health. Some clones in this sample may be carry-over from other donors' samples. The sequenced material came from PBMCs. This chain links TRBV27 with TRBJ2-7, with D tentatively TRBD1 (6 bases). The CDR3 spells CAPRHRDNSYEQYF. In DNA, the CDR3 is TGTGCCCCCCGGCACCGGGACAACTCCTACGAGCAGTACTTC.